This T cell receptor beta chain is drawn from a study of human T cells and chemical hapten exposure. Across the whole study: The study lasted approximately 25 weeks, and patients were dosed weekly with diphenylcyclopropenone on the scalp throughout. Per-sample TCR yields varied mainly from small pooled library volume differences.

Indicated time point: patch test 1, 2 weeks after DPC sensitization. The treatment denotes: therapeutic diphenylcyclopropenone sensitization with weekly scalp DPC. Unfractionated whole blood yielded the extracted total RNA. Blood sampling preceded each patch test application. TCRdb used MiXCR to reprocess the RACE reads, holding one entry per CDR3 protein. Found here are roughly 34,000 distinct CDR3 sequences, 5% to 8% of them singletons; the top ten hold roughly 9%. V lost 0 bases and J lost 5, with 8 bases in between. Germline CDR1 MNHEY, CDR2 SMNVEV (reference sequence). The CDR3 loop spans 13 amino acids. In the case of this clonotype: Its antigen is as yet unknown.

Study conclusions and caveats: Among expanded TCRs, significantly more large CDR3 similarity clusters formed than among controls.

This sample comprised whole blood, obtained in connection with sensitization to the hapten diphenylcyclopropenone (DPC). This receptor was taken from a woman under 40 with alopecia areata. Some clones in this sample may be carry-over from other donors' samples. The chain links TRBV27 to TRBJ2-7, with D perhaps TRBD1 (5 bases). CDR3: CASSLSWGHEQYF. The CDR3 DNA reads as TGTGCCAGCAGTTTATCCTGGGGCCACGAGCAGTACTTC.